One and the same sample provided the 22 T cell receptor beta chains below, sequenced in a study of shared clonotypes between healthy human individuals. TCRdb keeps only in-frame clones here, not all; method: immunoSEQ multiplex PCR. Of over a million clones listed, about three quarters were seen once; the top ten hold approximately 1.5%. The specimen was memory CD4+ T cells sorted from blood. Subset given: CD45RA-negative fraction. These TCRs come from a man in his late teens or twenties in good health.

This chain connects TRBV5-1 to TRBJ1-2, with 7 bases identical to TRBD1. The CDR3 totals 15 residues. From germline, CDR1 is SGHRS and CDR2 YFSETQ. V shed 7 bases and J 4 bases; nucleotides not matched to a gene: 13. The CDR3: CASRPITGVVYGYTF. The CDR3 coding sequence is TGCGCCAGCCGACCGATAACAGGGGTGGTCTATGGCTACACCTTC.

The V gene is TRBV5-5, the J gene TRBJ1-3, with D possibly TRBD1 on 6 matching bases. This CDR3 comprises 16 residues. The ends were cut back, 4 bases at V and 0 bases at J, with 14 bases in the middle. In germline, CDR1 is SGHKS, CDR2 YYEKEE (reference sequence). The CDR3 nucleotides read TGTGCCAGCAGCACCGGACAGTCATTCTCTGGAAACACCATATATTTT. Encoded protein: CASSTGQSFSGNTIYF.

The J gene is TRBJ1-5, the V gene TRBV4-1, with D perhaps matching TRBD1 (5 bases). Germline V gene data show CDR1 as MGHRA and CDR2 as YSYEKL. Between the trimmed V and J ends, which lost 0 bases and 6 bases, there was a span of 12 bases. This CDR3 contains 15 residues. The CDR3 loop reads CASSQDDRSGQPQHF. CDR3 coding DNA: TGCGCCAGCAGCCAAGATGACAGAAGCGGTCAGCCCCAGCATTTT.

The V and J genes are TRBV19 and TRBJ1-1; TRBD1 might be the D (5 bases). CDR1 is LNHDA, CDR2 SQIVND, per germline (reference sequence). The V end was cut by 8 bases, the J end by 1 base, with 17 bases between. The length of the CDR3 is 15 residues. CDR3 bases: TGTGCCAGTTATTTGGCAGGGCCTCGGAACACTGAAGCTTTCTTT. The encoded protein is CASYLAGPRNTEAFF.

This chain connects TRBV7-9 to TRBJ1-1, with TRBD1 as a possible D gene (6 bases). CDR1 is SEHNR, CDR2 FQNEAQ, per germline (reference sequence). The V end was cut by 4 bases, the J end by 8 bases, with 11 bases between. There are 12 residues in the CDR3. The CDR3 loop is CASSSTGSEAFF. The CDR3 nucleotides are TGTGCCAGCAGCTCCACAGGGTCGGAAGCTTTCTTT.

Notes on this clone: This sample also contains other DNA sequences that code for the same CDR3. The CDR3 loop reads CASSPGISYGYTF. CDR3 DNA: TGTGCCAGCAGCCCGGGGATTTCCTATGGCTACACCTTC. The genes are TRBV14 and TRBJ1-2; D unresolved. CDR1 is SGHDN and CDR2 is FVKESK in the germline V gene. V dropped 4 bases and J dropped 4 bases, with 10 bases sitting between them. The CDR3 contains 13 residues.

About this clone itself: A far larger clone is just one base off, so this is likely a read error. Other DNA sequences in this sample translate to the same CDR3. The genes are TRBV4-3 and TRBJ2-7, with no clear D. The germline V and J ends were trimmed by 0 bases and 1 base, with 13 bases remaining between them. The germline CDR1 and CDR2 sequences are LGHNA and YSLEER. This CDR3 contains 16 residues. CDR3 DNA sequence: TGCGCCAGCAGCCAAGATTCGGCTAAAGGGTCCTACGAGCAGTACTTC. Its translation: CASSQDSAKGSYEQYF.

The chain couples TRBV10-3 to TRBJ2-7, with D possibly matching TRBD2 (6 bases). CDR3 length: 14 amino acids. The V end lost 1 base, the J end lost 0 bases, and 7 bases lay between the germline ends. Germline V gene lookup returns CDR1 ENHRY and CDR2 SYGVKD. CDR3 amino acids: CAISEYGGSYEQYF. CDR3 bases: TGTGCCATCAGTGAGTACGGGGGCTCCTACGAGCAGTACTTC.

Only one count was recorded for this clone. This sample includes further DNA sequences coding for the same CDR3. The V gene is TRBV5-1, the J gene TRBJ2-7; D is perhaps TRBD2 (6 bases). V lost 3 bases to trimming and J lost 2 bases, with 12 bases between them. This CDR3 spans 14 amino acids. Looked up from germline, CDR1 is SGHRS and CDR2 is YFSETQ. As DNA, the CDR3 is TGCGCCAGCAGCTCCGGGGGAGAGACCTACGAGCAGTACTTC. Residues: CASSSGGETYEQYF. The full variable domain, completed using reference TRBV5-1 and TRBJ2-7, is KAGVTQTPRYLIKTRGQQVTLSCSPISGHRSVSWYQQTPGQGLQFLFEYFSETQRNKGNFPGRFSGRQFSNSRSEMNVSTLELGDSALYLCASSSGGETYEQYFGPGTRLTVT.

This clone was seen ten or more times. In the same sample, other DNA sequences code for this CDR3. J is TRBJ1-2 and V is TRBV30; D is uncertain. Trimming took off 2 bases at V and 3 bases at J, with 4 bases between the two ends. Germline assignment: CDR1 GTSNPN and CDR2 SVGIG (reference sequence). The CDR3 consists of 11 residues. The CDR3 reads CAWSRDYGYTF. As DNA, the CDR3 is TGTGCCTGGAGTAGGGACTATGGCTACACCTTC.

The rearrangement links TRBV6-1 to TRBJ1-6, with a possible D match to TRBD1 (5 bases). This CDR3 region has 16 residues. CDR1 is MNHNS, CDR2 SASEGT, per germline. Trimming took off 4 bases at V and 3 bases at J, with 13 bases between the two ends. Here the CDR3 DNA reads TGTGCCAGCAGTGGTGGACGGACAAACTATAATTCACCCCTCCACTTT. It encodes CASSGGRTNYNSPLHF.

As concerns this clone: The sample carries other DNA sequences with the same CDR3. The V gene is TRBV5-1, the J gene TRBJ2-5, with 12 bases fitting TRBD1. Looked up from germline, CDR1 is SGHRS and CDR2 is YFSETQ. The length of the CDR3 is 14 residues. With 4 bases clipped from V and 5 bases from J, the junction kept 3 bases outside the gene matches. The CDR3 here is CASSGGQGAETQYF. CDR3 nucleotides: TGCGCCAGCAGCGGGGGACAGGGGGCCGAGACCCAGTACTTC.

The chain joins TRBV18 to TRBJ1-1; a possible D gene is TRBD1 (5 bases). Trimming took 3 bases from V and 4 from J, leaving 15 bases between them. The length of the CDR3 is 15 residues. Germline V lookup: CDR1 KGHSH, CDR2 LQKENI. CDR3 sequence: CASSPTQGGGTEAFF. In nucleotides, the CDR3 is TGTGCCAGCTCACCTACTCAGGGTGGGGGCACTGAAGCTTTCTTT.

V usage is TRBV2 and J usage is TRBJ2-3, with a weak D call TRBD2 (7 bases). CDR3 size: 14 residues. V lost 6 bases and J 6 bases, leaving 16 bases between the germline ends. The germline gives CDR1 SNHLY, CDR2 FYNNEI. Here the CDR3 reads CASRGDYQGDTQYF. CDR3 sequence (DNA): TGTGCCAGCAGGGGGGACTATCAGGGGGATACGCAGTATTTT.

The chain has TRBV5-6 and TRBJ1-5; 7 bases line up with TRBD1. The CDR3 is made up of 12 amino acids. The germline gives CDR1 SGHDT, CDR2 YYEEEE. The V gene end was trimmed by 4 bases and the J gene end by 11 bases; junction bases not matched to a gene: 6. The chain's CDR3 is CASSTMTGTQHF. The CDR3 coding sequence is TGTGCCAGCAGCACTATGACAGGGACCCAGCATTTT.

This sequence joins TRBV11-2 and TRBJ2-2, with D unresolved. CDR3 length equals 13 residues. From germline, CDR1 is SGHAT and CDR2 FQNNGV. V was pared by 0 bases and J by 6 bases, with 5 bases between. Written as DNA, the CDR3 is TGTGCCAGCAGCTTAGAATTTGCCGGGGAGCTGTTTTTT. Residues: CASSLEFAGELFF.

This chain uses TRBV5-1 with TRBJ1-1, with TRBD1 matching 10 bases. This CDR3 contains 19 residues. CDR1 and CDR2 (germline): SGHRS, YFSETQ. V lost 4 bases to trimming and J lost 0 bases; unmatched junction nucleotides: 15. The CDR3 spells CASSITPGQGLFMNTEAFF. CDR3 sequence (DNA): TGCGCCAGCAGCATTACTCCGGGACAGGGGCTCTTCATGAACACTGAAGCTTTCTTT.

This chain links TRBV2 with TRBJ2-7, with TRBD2 identical over 8 bases. V shed 9 bases, J shed 6 bases, and the junction held 7 bases outside the gene matches. CDR1 SNHLY and CDR2 FYNNEI come from the germline V gene. The CDR3 totals 12 residues. This CDR3 reads CASSGDVGEQYF. The CDR3 coding sequence is TGTGCCAGTAGCGGGGATGTGGGCGAGCAGTACTTC.

V usage is TRBV5-1 and J usage is TRBJ2-2, with 9 bases that match TRBD1. V lost 1 base and J lost 2; bases outside the gene matches: 3. The CDR3 spans 16 residues. Germline assignment: CDR1 SGHRS and CDR2 YFSETQ. This chain's CDR3 is CASSLMGQGNTGELFF. Here the CDR3 DNA reads TGCGCCAGCAGCTTGATGGGACAGGGAAACACCGGGGAGCTGTTTTTT.

The J gene is TRBJ1-1, the V gene TRBV6-5, with TRBD1 matching 7 bases. V gave up 6 bases and J gave up 4 bases; unmatched junction bases: 11. The germline V gene encodes CDR1 MNHEY and CDR2 SVGAGI. This CDR3 has 15 amino acids. The CDR3 loop reads CASRLTSTGPTEAFF. Written as DNA, the CDR3 is TGTGCCAGCAGGTTAACCTCGACAGGGCCCACTGAAGCTTTCTTT.

The rearrangement links TRBV27 to TRBJ1-5; TRBD1 matches 10 bases. The CDR3 has 14 residues. V shed 4 bases and J 7 bases; nucleotides not matched to a gene: 4. Germline V gene sequence: CDR1 MNHEY, CDR2 SMNVEV (reference sequence). The CDR3 is CASSWDRGGQPQHF. Here the CDR3 DNA reads TGTGCCAGCAGTTGGGACAGGGGAGGCCAGCCCCAGCATTTT.

This sequence joins TRBV4-1 and TRBJ2-3; no reliable D call. Between the trimmed V and J ends, which lost 1 base and 0 bases, there was a span of 8 bases. Germline CDR1 and CDR2: MGHRA and YSYEKL. This CDR3 contains 15 residues. The CDR3 DNA reads TGCGCCAGCAGCCAAGGGGGTAGCAGCACAGATACGCAGTATTTT. Translated: CASSQGGSSTDTQYF.